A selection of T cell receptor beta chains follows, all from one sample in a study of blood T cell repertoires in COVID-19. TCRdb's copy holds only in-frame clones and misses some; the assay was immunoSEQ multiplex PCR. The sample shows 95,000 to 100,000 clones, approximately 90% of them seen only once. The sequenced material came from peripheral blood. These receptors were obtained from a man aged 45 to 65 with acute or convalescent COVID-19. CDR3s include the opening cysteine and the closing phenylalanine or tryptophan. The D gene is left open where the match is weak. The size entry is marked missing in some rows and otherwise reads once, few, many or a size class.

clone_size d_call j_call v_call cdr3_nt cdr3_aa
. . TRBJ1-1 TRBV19 TGTGCCAGTAGTGGCAGACTGTCCGCTAACACTGAAGCTTTCTTT CASSGRLSANTEAFF
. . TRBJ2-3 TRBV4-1 TGCGCCAGCAGCCTAGATGCTACAGAAGATACGCAGTATTTT CASSLDATEDTQYF
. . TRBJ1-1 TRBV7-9 TGTGCCAGCAGTTCCGAAAGGAGTGAAGCTTTCTTT CASSSERSEAFF
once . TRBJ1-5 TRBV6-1 TGTGCCAGCAGTGATGGGGCTATCCGGCCCCAGCATTTT CASSDGAIRPQHF
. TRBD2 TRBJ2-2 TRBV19 TGTGCCAGTAGTCTAGCGGGGAACGGTGGCACCGGGGAGCTGTTTTTT CASSLAGNGGTGELFF
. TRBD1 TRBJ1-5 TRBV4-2 TGTGCCAGCAGCCAACTAGCCGGGACAGAGAATCAGCCCCAGCATTTT CASSQLAGTENQPQHF
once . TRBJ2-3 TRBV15 TGTGCCACCAGCAGAGATTGGGCAGGGGATGGCACAGATACGCAGTATTTT CATSRDWAGDGTDTQYF
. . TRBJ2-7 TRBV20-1 TGCAGTGCTAGTCGTCTGGAGCAGTACTTC CSASRLEQYF
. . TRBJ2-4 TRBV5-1 TGCGCCAGCAGCCGGACCGACAGAAAAAACATTCAGTACTTC CASSRTDRKNIQYF
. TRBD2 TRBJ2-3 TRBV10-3 TGTGCCATCAGTGATAGCGGGGCTAGCACAGATACGCAGTATTTT CAISDSGASTDTQYF
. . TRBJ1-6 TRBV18 TGTGCCAGCTCACCCTCGGCCCCAGGAGGAATTTCACCCCTCCACTTT CASSPSAPGGISPLHF
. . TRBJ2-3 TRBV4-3 TGCGCCAGCAGCCCCCGGGGTCTTTTGGGAGATACGCAGTATTTT CASSPRGLLGDTQYF
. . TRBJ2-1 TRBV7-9 TGTGCCAGCAGCTTGGGCTATCCGGATGAGCAGTTCTTC CASSLGYPDEQFF
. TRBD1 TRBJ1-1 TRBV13 TGTGCCAGCAGCTTGGGGACAGGGAGGAACACTGAAGCTTTCTTT CASSLGTGRNTEAFF
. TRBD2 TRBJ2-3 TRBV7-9 TGTGCCAGCAGCCCGGGGGGGCTTGACACAGATACGCAGTATTTT CASSPGGLDTDTQYF
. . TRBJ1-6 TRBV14 TGTGCCAGCAGCCAAGATCTGGCTTCACCCCTCCACTTT CASSQDLASPLHF
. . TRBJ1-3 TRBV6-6 TGTGCCAGCAGTTTCTCAGGGCCTCCGGGGAACACCATATATTTT CASSFSGPPGNTIYF
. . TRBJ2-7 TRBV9 TGTGCCAGCAGCGTCGGGCAGGGAAGGGCCTACGAGCAGTACTTC CASSVGQGRAYEQYF
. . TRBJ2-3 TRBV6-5 TGTGCCAGCAGCTCCCCGGAGGGGGCTAGGGATACGCAGTATTTT CASSSPEGARDTQYF
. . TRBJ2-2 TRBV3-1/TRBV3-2 TGTGCCAGCAGCCAGGGGTGGGGCCGCAACACCGGGGAGCTGTTTTTT CASSQGWGRNTGELFF
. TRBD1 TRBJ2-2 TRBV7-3 TGTGCCAGCAGCCTATCCGGGACAGCGAACACCGGGGAGCTGTTTTTT CASSLSGTANTGELFF
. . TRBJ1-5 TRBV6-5 TGTGCCAGCAGTTATGGGGGAGGAAATCAGCCCCAGCATTTT CASSYGGGNQPQHF
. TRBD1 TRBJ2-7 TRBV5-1 TGCGCCAGCAGCTCCCGGACAGGGTACGAGCAGTACTTC CASSSRTGYEQYF
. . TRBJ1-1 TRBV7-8 TGTGCCAGCAGCCTACAGGGTTACACTGAAGCTTTCTTT CASSLQGYTEAFF
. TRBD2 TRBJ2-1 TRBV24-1 TGTGCCACCAGCCCGGGACTAGCGGGGGGTTACGAGCAGTTCTTC CATSPGLAGGYEQFF
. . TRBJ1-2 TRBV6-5 TGTGCCAGCAGCCTCCACAGGTTTGGCGGCTACACCTTC CASSLHRFGGYTF
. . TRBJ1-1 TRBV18 TGTGCCAGCTCACTTTCGACAGGTTTGACTGAAGCTTTCTTT CASSLSTGLTEAFF
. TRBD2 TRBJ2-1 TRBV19 TGTGCCAGTTCGGGACTAGCTAGGGATGAGCAGTTCTTC CASSGLARDEQFF
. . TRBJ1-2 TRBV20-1 TGCAGTGCTAGGTGGGGGGAGGGCTACACCTTC CSARWGEGYTF
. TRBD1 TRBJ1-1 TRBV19 TGTGCCAGTAGTGTCCGGGACAGGAACACTGAAGCTTTCTTT CASSVRDRNTEAFF
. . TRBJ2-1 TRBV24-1 TGTGCCACCAGTGATTTCAGTGGGGGGAATGAGCAGTTCTTC CATSDFSGGNEQFF
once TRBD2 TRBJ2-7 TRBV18 TGTGCCAGCTCACCACTCAGGCGGGGGGAACCCTACGAGCAGTACTTC CASSPLRRGEPYEQYF
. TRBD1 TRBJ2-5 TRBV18 TGTGCCAGCTCACCGACAGGGTTCCAAGAGACCCAGTACTTC CASSPTGFQETQYF
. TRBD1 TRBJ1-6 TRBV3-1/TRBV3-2 TGTGCCAGCAGCCAAGGGAGGGGGCCGAGGTCACCCCTCCACTTT CASSQGRGPRSPLHF
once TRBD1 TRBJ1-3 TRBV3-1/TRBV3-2 TGTGCCAGCAGCCAGGACAGGGGACGTGGAAACACCATATATTTT CASSQDRGRGNTIYF
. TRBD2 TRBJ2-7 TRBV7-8 TGTGCCAGCAGCTTAGAGTGGGGGAGGGTTTCGTACGAGCAGTACTTC CASSLEWGRVSYEQYF
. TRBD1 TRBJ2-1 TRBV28 TGTGCCAGCAGCTACATAAATGCCGGGACAGCCTACAATGAGCAGTTCTTC CASSYINAGTAYNEQFF
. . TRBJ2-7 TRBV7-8 TGTGCCAGCAGCTTAGTAGGAGGGTCCTACGAGCAGTACTTC CASSLVGGSYEQYF
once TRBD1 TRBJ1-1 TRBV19 TGTGCCAGTAGTATCCCGGGACAGGGAAGAGGCACTGAAGCTTTCTTT CASSIPGQGRGTEAFF
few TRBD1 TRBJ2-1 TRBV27 TGTGCCAGCAGCGAGACAGGGACGTACCTGGGGAACAATGAGCAGTTCTTC CASSETGTYLGNNEQFF
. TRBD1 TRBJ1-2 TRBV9 TGTGCCAGCAGCGTAGCTGCGGACAGGGGATACTACACCTTC CASSVAADRGYYTF